The 27 T cell receptor beta chains given below trace back to one sample, sequenced in a study of Graves' ophthalmopathy and Graves' hyperthyroidism (dated by TCRdb to the late 2010s). Instrument used: Illumina HiSeq 2000. TCR beta CDR3 regions were amplified from RNA transcripts for repertoire sequencing. The first round of RT-PCR was done with HTBI primers and the Qiagen OneStep RT-PCR kit, and was followed by a second round of multiplex PCR, then size selection and purification. The public reads were quality trimmed at Q25 with fastp and then assembled into clones with MiXCR by TCRdb, keeping productive beta chains. Each entry merges the rows of one CDR3 protein and shows their most common DNA and genes. The sample includes hundreds of thousands of distinct CDR3 sequences, with around 21% observed a single time. The ten largest make up roughly 3% of the sample. Source material: peripheral blood. The receptors were sampled from a young woman with stable Graves' hyperthyroidism. Donor details come from another sample of the same person, matched by shared clones.

This clonotype was found many times. The V call is TRBV28, the J call TRBJ2-7; 10 bases are a match to TRBD2. J lost 0 bases, V lost 3 bases, and 2 bases had no gene match. Germline V gives CDR1 MDHEN, CDR2 SYDVKM. The CDR3 runs to 15 residues. In DNA, the CDR3 is TGTGCCAGCAGTTTCCCTAGCGGGAGCTCCTACGAGCAGTACTTC. This encodes CASSFPSGSSYEQYF.

In its sample, this clonotype was seen many times. The chain uses TRBV20-1 and TRBJ2-7; 7 bases are shared with TRBD2. V lost 5 bases to trimming and J lost 5 bases; unmatched junction nucleotides: 12. The CDR3 is 14 amino acids. CDR1 DFQATT and CDR2 SNEGSKA come from the germline V gene (reference sequence). The CDR3 coding sequence is TGCAGTGCTCGCCGTGGCGGGAGTCGCAACGAGCAGTACTTC. Encoded protein: CSARRGGSRNEQYF.

This clonotype has a count of ten or more. The chain combines TRBV7-9 with TRBJ2-7; TRBD1 matches at 8 bases. The CDR3 is made up of 13 amino acids. Trimming removed 4 bases from V and 3 bases from J; junction bases left unmatched: 2. Germline assignment: CDR1 SEHNR and CDR2 FQNEAQ (reference sequence). For the CDR3, the DNA is TGTGCCAGCAGCTCGGGGACAGGCTACGAGCAGTACTTC. This codes for CASSSGTGYEQYF.

The genes are TRBV7-3 and TRBJ2-2; no clear D gene. CDR1 SGHTA and CDR2 FQGTGA come from the germline V gene. Trimming removed 4 bases from V and 5 bases from J, with 11 bases in between. The CDR3 totals 14 residues. The CDR3 protein is CASSSNTNTGELFF. The CDR3 region has the DNA TGTGCCAGCAGCTCAAATACAAATACCGGGGAGCTGTTTTTT. The variable domain in full, completed from reference TRBV7-3 and TRBJ2-2, reads GAGVSQTPSNKVTEKGKYVELRCDPISGHTALYWYRQSLGQGPEFLIYFQGTGAADDSGLPNDRFFAVRPEGSVSTLKIQRTERGDSAVYLCASSSNTNTGELFFGEGSRLTVL.

This clonotype was seen many times. This chain uses TRBV4-3 with TRBJ2-5; the match to TRBD2 covers 8 bases. V lost 0 bases to trimming and J lost 2 bases; unmatched junction nucleotides: 2. This CDR3 spans 15 amino acids. Germline values: CDR1 LGHNA, CDR2 YSLEER. For the CDR3, the DNA is TGCGCCAGCAGCCAAGATCCTAGCGGGCAAGAGACCCAGTACTTC. It specifies CASSQDPSGQETQYF.

The V and J genes are TRBV6-5 and TRBJ1-1; D is perhaps TRBD1 (5 bases). Between the trimmed V and J ends, which lost 2 bases and 3 bases, there was a span of 13 bases. The CDR3 totals 15 residues. Germline lookup yields CDR1 MNHEY and CDR2 SVGAGI. The CDR3 is CASSYTVRVHTEAFF. The CDR3 DNA reads TGTGCCAGCAGTTACACCGTCAGGGTGCACACTGAAGCTTTCTTT.

In its sample, this clonotype was seen many times. The V and J genes are TRBV7-9 and TRBJ1-5; 7 positions agree with TRBD1. Trimming at V came to 5 bases and at J to 10 bases, leaving 11 bases not matched to a gene. CDR3 length equals 14 residues. In germline, CDR1 is SEHNR, CDR2 FQNEAQ (reference sequence). This CDR3 is CASSPDRISSPQHF. The CDR3 coding sequence is TGTGCCAGCAGCCCGGACAGGATATCTTCTCCCCAGCATTTT.

This clonotype was seen many times. The rearrangement uses TRBV6-5 and TRBJ1-1; no clear D gene. Per the germline V gene, CDR1 is MNHEY and CDR2 is SVGAGI. The CDR3 totals 14 residues. Trimming took 6 bases from V and 0 from J, leaving 11 bases between them. The CDR3 sequence: CASSPQDLNTEAFF. The CDR3 region has the DNA TGTGCCAGCAGCCCCCAAGACCTGAACACTGAAGCTTTCTTT.

This clonotype was observed at least ten times. The V call is TRBV10-3, the J call TRBJ1-2; no clear D. The CDR3 loop spans 13 amino acids. Trimming left V 3 bases short and J 6 bases short, with 11 bases between. Germline CDR1 and CDR2: ENHRY and SYGVKD. The CDR3 region is CAISDPVGDGYTF. CDR3 nucleotide sequence: TGTGCCATCAGTGATCCAGTGGGAGATGGCTACACCTTC.

This clonotype occurred many times. This chain uses TRBV11-2 with TRBJ2-7; D is unresolved. The CDR3 is made up of 14 amino acids. V dropped 4 bases and J dropped 4 bases, with 14 bases sitting between them. Germline V CDR1 and CDR2: SGHAT, FQNNGV. The DNA of the CDR3 is TGTGCCAGCAGCTCATCACCCGACGGGTACGAGCAGTACTTC. It encodes CASSSSPDGYEQYF.

This clonotype was seen repeatedly, ten times or more. The CDR3 DNA is TGTGCCAGCAGTGAAAATACCGGGACTAGCGGCCAAGAGACCCAGTACTTC. This codes for CASSENTGTSGQETQYF. V usage is TRBV25-1 and J usage is TRBJ2-5, with 11 bases matching TRBD2. The CDR3 runs to 17 residues. In germline, CDR1 is MGHDK, CDR2 SYGVNS. With 2 bases clipped from V and 1 base from J, the junction kept 6 bases outside the gene matches.

This clonotype was seen more than once but under ten times. This chain uses TRBV20-1 with TRBJ1-5; weak D call: TRBD1 (5 bases). Trimming removed 5 bases at V and 3 bases at J, with 14 bases between. Germline-derived CDR1 and CDR2 are DFQATT and SNEGSKA (reference sequence). The CDR3 has 14 residues. The CDR3 coding sequence is TGCAGTGCTCTCACGGACACCTCCAATCAGCCCCAGCATTTT. Its translation is CSALTDTSNQPQHF.

This clonotype came up many times. V and J are TRBV14 and TRBJ2-7; the D call may be TRBD1 or TRBD2 (6 bases each). The CDR3 has 13 amino acids. Germline V gene lookup returns CDR1 SGHDN and CDR2 FVKESK. Trimming stripped 1 base from V and 8 bases from J, with 12 bases between. CDR3: CASSQGFGGKQYF. In DNA form, the CDR3 reads TGTGCCAGCAGCCAAGGCTTCGGGGGCAAGCAGTACTTC.

The chain recombines TRBV6-2 or TRBV6-3 with TRBJ2-2, with 7 nucleotides matching TRBD1. There are 19 residues in the CDR3. V lost 2 bases to trimming and J lost 2 bases; unmatched junction nucleotides: 14. The germline V gene encodes CDR1 MNHEY and CDR2 SVGEGT. Here the CDR3 reads CASSYPGTGTAINTGELFF. The CDR3 DNA is TGTGCCAGCAGTTACCCCGGAACCGGGACAGCCATAAACACCGGGGAGCTGTTTTTT.

This clonotype was seen repeatedly, ten times or more. The chain carries TRBV7-2 and TRBJ1-6; 10 bases align to TRBD1. J was trimmed by 10 bases and V by 5 bases; bases with no gene match: 5. From germline, CDR1 is SGHTA and CDR2 FQGNSA. The CDR3 loop spans 14 amino acids. The CDR3 nucleotides read TGTGCCAGCAGCAGGGACAGGGGTGGATCACCCCTCCACTTT. Amino acids: CASSRDRGGSPLHF.

This clonotype was found many times. The chain combines TRBV2 with TRBJ1-1, with 9 nucleotides matching TRBD1. The CDR3 is made up of 13 amino acids. Germline V CDR1 and CDR2: SNHLY, FYNNEI. Trimming cost V 8 bases and J 4 bases; bases outside gene matches: 5. The CDR3 bases are TGTGCCAGCGGCCAGACAGGGGGCACTGAAGCTTTCTTT. It encodes CASGQTGGTEAFF.

This clonotype has ten or more counts. The genes are TRBV7-2 and TRBJ1-2; 9 nucleotides line up with TRBD1. V was clipped by 7 bases and J by 5 bases; unmatched bases: 5. CDR1 and CDR2 (germline): SGHTA, FQGNSA. The CDR3 extends over 13 amino acids. Here the CDR3 DNA reads TGTGCCAGCACCGCGACAGGGGGGTATGGCTACACCTTC. It encodes CASTATGGYGYTF.

This clonotype was counted at least ten times. The V and J genes are TRBV6-5 and TRBJ1-2, with D uncertain. The CDR3 covers 13 residues. Looked up from germline, CDR1 is MNHEY and CDR2 is SVGAGI. Trimming shortened V by 7 bases and J by 2 bases, and 11 bases separated the two germline ends. CDR3: CASTTETNYGYTF. The DNA of the CDR3 is TGTGCCAGCACCACGGAGACAAACTATGGCTACACCTTC.

This chain joins TRBV9 and TRBJ2-5; 7 bases line up with TRBD1. The CDR3 runs 16 residues. The V segment lost 0 bases and the J segment 2 bases; nucleotides outside the gene matches: 7. Germline values: CDR1 SGDLS, CDR2 YYNGEE. CDR3 coding DNA: TGTGCCAGCAGCGTAGAGCCGGGACAGCCTCAAGAGACCCAGTACTTC. Its protein is CASSVEPGQPQETQYF.

This clonotype was seen ten or more times. CDR3: CASSPVRENEQYF. The CDR3 DNA is TGTGCCAGCAGCCCGGTACGGGAAAACGAGCAGTACTTC. This sequence joins TRBV11-2 and TRBJ2-7, with D perhaps TRBD2 (5 bases). This CDR3 is 13 amino acids long. V was shortened by 5 bases and J by 5 bases, with 13 bases between the two germline ends. Germline V gives CDR1 SGHAT, CDR2 FQNNGV.

This clonotype was recorded at least ten times. This chain connects TRBV20-1 to TRBJ1-6, with 9 bases fitting TRBD1. The germline V gene has CDR1 DFQATT and CDR2 SNEGSKA (reference sequence). With V trimmed by 1 base and J by 10 bases, 20 bases remained unmatched. This CDR3 comprises 19 residues. The CDR3: CSARAPSGTGLKRISPLHF. The CDR3 region has the DNA TGCAGTGCTAGAGCCCCATCCGGGACAGGGTTGAAACGTATCTCACCCCTCCACTTT.

The J gene is TRBJ2-7, the V gene TRBV4-1; D is unclear. Trimming pared 4 bases from V and 2 bases from J, leaving 15 bases between. This CDR3 spans 15 amino acids. Per the germline V gene, CDR1 is MGHRA and CDR2 is YSYEKL. CDR3 nucleotide sequence: TGCGCCAGCAGCCCAACCGTTGAGGAGACCTACGAGCAGTACTTC. It yields the protein CASSPTVEETYEQYF.

This clonotype was recorded at least ten times. CDR3 nucleotides: TGTGCCATCAGCCCGCGGGAGGGGGGCACCGGGGAGCTGTTTTTT. Residues: CAISPREGGTGELFF. The V gene is TRBV10-3, the J gene TRBJ2-2; 9 bases match TRBD2. J lost 4 bases, V lost 6 bases, and 6 bases had no gene match. The germline V gene has CDR1 ENHRY and CDR2 SYGVKD. CDR3 length: 15 residues.

CDR3 sequence reads: CASSYSGAPHYEQYF. The CDR3 nucleotides are TGTGCCAGCAGTTATTCGGGAGCGCCCCACTACGAGCAGTACTTC. V gene TRBV6-2 or TRBV6-3 combines with J gene TRBJ2-7; possible D gene TRBD2, 6 bases. Per germline, CDR1 MNHEY and CDR2 SVGEGT. The CDR3 consists of 15 residues. V lost 3 bases and J lost 3, with 15 bases in between.

In its sample, this clonotype was seen many times. The rearrangement links TRBV25-1 to TRBJ2-1, with TRBD1 identical over 7 bases. Germline V gives CDR1 MGHDK, CDR2 SYGVNS. The CDR3 covers 19 residues. The J segment lost 0 bases and the V segment lost 6 bases, leaving 17 bases of the junction unmatched. DNA for the CDR3: TGTGCCAGCAGACCTAAATTTTGGGACAGAACTCGCTCCTACAATGAGCAGTTCTTC. Protein: CASRPKFWDRTRSYNEQFF.

This clonotype was seen ten or more times. Germline is not matched at one junction end, which may reflect a read error. This rearrangement joins TRBV24-1 to TRBJ2-4; D is possibly TRBD2 (6 bases). The germline gives CDR1 KGHDR, CDR2 SFDVKD. The CDR3 is 13 residues long. CDR3 loop: CATSALGGDIKYF. For the CDR3, the DNA is TGTGCCACCAGTGCTCTGGGGGGAGACATTAAGTACTTC.

Many counts were recorded for this clonotype. Written as DNA, the CDR3 is TGTGCCACCTCTCGCTTCCGGGAGCTGTTTTTT. It translates to CATSRFRELFF. J is TRBJ2-2 and V is TRBV24-1; D ambiguous. CDR1 and CDR2 (germline): KGHDR, SFDVKD. The V end was cut by 9 bases, the J end by 9 bases, with 10 bases between. The CDR3 is 11 amino acids.